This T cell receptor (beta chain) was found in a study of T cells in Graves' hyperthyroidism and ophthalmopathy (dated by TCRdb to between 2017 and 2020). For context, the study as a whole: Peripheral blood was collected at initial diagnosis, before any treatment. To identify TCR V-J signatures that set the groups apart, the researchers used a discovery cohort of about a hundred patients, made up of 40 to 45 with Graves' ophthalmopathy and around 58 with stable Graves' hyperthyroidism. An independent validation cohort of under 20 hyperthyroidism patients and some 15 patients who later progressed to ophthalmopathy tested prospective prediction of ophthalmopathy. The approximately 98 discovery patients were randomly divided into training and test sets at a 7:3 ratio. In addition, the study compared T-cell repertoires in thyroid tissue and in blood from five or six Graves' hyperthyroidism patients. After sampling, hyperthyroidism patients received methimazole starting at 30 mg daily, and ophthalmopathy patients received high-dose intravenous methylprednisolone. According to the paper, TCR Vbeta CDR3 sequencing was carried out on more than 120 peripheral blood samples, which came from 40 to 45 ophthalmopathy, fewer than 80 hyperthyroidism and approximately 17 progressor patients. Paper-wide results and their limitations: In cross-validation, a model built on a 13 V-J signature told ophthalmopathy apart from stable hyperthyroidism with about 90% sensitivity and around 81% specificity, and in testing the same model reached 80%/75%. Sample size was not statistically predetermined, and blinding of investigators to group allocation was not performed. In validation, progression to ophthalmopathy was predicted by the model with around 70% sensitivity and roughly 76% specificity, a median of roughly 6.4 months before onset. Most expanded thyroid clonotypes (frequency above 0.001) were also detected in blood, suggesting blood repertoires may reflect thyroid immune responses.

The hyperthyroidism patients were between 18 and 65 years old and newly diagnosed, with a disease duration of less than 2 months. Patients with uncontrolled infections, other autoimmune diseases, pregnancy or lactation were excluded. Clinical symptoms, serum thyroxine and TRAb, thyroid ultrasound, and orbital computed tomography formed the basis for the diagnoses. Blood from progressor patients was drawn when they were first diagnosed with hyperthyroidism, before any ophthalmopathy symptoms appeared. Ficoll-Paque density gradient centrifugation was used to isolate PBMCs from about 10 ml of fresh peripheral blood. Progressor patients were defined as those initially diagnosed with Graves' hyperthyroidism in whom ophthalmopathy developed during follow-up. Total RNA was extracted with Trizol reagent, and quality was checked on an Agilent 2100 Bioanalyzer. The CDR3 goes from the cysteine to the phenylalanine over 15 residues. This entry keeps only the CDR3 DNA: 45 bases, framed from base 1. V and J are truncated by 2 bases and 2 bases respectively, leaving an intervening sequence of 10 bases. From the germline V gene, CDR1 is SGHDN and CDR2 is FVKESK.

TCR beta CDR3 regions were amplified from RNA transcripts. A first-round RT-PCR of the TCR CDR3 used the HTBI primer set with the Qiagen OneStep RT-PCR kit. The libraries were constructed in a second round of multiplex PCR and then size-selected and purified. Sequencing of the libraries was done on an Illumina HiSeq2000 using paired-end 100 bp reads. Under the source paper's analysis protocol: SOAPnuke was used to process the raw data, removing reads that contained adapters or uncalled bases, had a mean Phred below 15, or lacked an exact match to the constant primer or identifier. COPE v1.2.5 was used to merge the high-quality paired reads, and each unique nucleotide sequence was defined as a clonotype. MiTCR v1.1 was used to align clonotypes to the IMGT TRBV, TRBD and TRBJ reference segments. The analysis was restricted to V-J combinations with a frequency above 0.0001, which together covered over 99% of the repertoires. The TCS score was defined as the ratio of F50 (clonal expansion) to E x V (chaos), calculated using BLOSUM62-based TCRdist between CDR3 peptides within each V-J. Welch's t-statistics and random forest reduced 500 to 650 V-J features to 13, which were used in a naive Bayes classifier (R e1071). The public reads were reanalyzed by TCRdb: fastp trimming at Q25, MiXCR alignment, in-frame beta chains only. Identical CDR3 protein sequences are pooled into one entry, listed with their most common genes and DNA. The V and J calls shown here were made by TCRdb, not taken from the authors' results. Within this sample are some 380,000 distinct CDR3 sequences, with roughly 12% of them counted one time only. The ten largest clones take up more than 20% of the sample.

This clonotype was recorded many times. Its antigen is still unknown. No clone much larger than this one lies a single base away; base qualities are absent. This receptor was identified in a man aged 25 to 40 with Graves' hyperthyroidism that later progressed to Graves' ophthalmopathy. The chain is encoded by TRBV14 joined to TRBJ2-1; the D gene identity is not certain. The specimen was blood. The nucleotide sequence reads TGTGCCAGCAGCCAACGTGTGACGACCTACAATGAGCAGTTCTTC. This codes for CASSQRVTTYNEQFF.